This T cell receptor (beta chain) was sequenced in a study of blood T cell repertoires in COVID-19. As for the study in general: Researchers got acute and convalescent COVID-19 samples from the United States, Italy and Spain.

Study processing details: Quantification of nucleated cells was approximated via reference gene primer amplification. Clones were read by immunoSEQ multiplex PCR, and TCRdb kept only the in-frame ones, dropping some. D and trimming were read from the DNA, whereas the V and J calls and clone size are those reported in that table. The sample records a few hundred thousand clones, roughly 90% being singletons. The CDR3 is made up of 15 amino acids. From germline, CDR1 is MNHEY and CDR2 SVGEGT. The germline V and J ends were trimmed by 3 bases and 5 bases, with 16 bases remaining between them. Sequencing input: peripheral blood. This TCR derives from a woman in her twenties or thirties with active or convalescent COVID-19. The rearrangement links TRBV6-2 or TRBV6-3 to TRBJ1-1; weak D call: TRBD1 (6 bases). Here the CDR3 reads CASSYKGVMGTEAFF. DNA of the CDR3: TGTGCCAGCAGTTATAAGGGGGTCATGGGGACTGAAGCTTTCTTT.